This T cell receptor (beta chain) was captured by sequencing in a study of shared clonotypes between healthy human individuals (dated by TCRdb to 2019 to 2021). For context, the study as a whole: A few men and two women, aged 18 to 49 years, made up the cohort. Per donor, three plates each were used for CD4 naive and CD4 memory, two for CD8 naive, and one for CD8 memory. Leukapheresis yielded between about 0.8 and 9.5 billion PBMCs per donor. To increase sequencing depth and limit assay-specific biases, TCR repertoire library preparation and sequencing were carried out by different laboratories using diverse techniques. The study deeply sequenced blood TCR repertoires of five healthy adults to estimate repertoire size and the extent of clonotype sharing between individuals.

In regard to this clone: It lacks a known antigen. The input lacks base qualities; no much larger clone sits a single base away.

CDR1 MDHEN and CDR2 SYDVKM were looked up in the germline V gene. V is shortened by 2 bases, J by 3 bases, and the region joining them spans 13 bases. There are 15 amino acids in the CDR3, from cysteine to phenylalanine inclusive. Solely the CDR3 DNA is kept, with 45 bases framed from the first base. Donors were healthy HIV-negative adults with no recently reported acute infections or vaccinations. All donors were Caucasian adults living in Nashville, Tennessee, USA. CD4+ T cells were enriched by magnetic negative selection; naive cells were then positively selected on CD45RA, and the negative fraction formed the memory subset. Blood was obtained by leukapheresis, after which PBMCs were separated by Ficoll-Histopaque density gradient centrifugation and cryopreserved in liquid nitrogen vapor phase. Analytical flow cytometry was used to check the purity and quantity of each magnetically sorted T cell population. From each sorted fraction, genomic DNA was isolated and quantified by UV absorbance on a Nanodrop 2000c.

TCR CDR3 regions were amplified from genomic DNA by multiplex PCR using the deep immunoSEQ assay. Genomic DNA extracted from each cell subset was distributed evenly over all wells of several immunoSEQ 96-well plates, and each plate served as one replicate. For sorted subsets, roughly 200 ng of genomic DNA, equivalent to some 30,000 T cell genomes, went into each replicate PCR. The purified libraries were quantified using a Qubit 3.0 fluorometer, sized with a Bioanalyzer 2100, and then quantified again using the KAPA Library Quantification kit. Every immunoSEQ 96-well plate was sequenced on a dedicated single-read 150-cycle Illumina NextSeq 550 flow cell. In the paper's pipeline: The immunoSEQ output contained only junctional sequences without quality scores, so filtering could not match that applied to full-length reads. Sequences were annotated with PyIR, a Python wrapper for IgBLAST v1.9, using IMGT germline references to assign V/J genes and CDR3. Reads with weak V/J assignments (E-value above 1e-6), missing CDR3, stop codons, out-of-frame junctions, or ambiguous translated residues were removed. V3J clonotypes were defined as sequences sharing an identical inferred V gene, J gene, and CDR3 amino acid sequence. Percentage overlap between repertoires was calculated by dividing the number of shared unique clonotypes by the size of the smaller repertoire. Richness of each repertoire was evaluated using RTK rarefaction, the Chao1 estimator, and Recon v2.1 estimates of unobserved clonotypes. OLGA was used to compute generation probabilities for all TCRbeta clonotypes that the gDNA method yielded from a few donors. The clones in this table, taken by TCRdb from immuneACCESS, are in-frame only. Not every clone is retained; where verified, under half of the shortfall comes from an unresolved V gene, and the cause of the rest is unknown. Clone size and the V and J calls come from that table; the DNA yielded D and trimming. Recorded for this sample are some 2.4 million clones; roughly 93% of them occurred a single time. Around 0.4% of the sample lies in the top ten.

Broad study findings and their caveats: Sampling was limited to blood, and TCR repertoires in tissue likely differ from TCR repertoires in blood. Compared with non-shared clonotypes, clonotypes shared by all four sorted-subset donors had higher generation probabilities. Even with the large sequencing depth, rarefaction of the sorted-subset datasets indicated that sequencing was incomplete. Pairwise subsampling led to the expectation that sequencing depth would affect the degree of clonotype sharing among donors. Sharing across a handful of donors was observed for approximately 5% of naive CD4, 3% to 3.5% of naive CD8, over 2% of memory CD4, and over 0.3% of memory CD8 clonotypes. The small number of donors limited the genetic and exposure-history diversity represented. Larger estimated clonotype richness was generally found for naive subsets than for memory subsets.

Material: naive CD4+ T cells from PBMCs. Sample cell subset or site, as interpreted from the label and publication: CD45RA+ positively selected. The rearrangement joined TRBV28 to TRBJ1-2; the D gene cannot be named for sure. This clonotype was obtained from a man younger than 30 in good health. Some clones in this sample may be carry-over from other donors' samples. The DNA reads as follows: TGTGCCAGCAGTTTACTGGCCGCTGGAGACTATGGCTACACCTTC. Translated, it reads CASSLLAAGDYGYTF.